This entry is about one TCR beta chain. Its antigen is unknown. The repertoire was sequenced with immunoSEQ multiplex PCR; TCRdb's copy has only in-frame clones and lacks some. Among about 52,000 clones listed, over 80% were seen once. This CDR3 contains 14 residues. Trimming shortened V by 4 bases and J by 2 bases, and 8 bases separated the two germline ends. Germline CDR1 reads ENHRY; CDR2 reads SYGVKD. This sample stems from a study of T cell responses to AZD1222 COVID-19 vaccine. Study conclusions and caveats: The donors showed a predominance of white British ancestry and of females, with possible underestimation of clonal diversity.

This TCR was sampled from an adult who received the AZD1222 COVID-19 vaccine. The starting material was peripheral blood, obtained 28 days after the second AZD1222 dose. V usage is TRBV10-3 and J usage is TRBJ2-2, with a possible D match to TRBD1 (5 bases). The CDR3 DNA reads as TGTGCCATCAGTGGGCAGGGAAACACCGGGGAGCTGTTTTTT. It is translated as CAISGQGNTGELFF.